This entry is about one TCR beta chain. The record originates from a study of blood T cell repertoires in COVID-19. The protocol was immunoSEQ multiplex PCR, while the TCRdb copy is restricted to in-frame clones and leaves out a portion. The data show over 70,000 clones, around 84% seen once. The CDR3 extends over 16 amino acids. Germline V gene lookup returns CDR1 SGDLS and CDR2 YYNGEE. J was trimmed by 1 base and V by 3 bases; bases with no gene match: 5. Seattle-derived patients entered the study during active infection and were followed longitudinally. The sequencing input was peripheral blood. The J gene is TRBJ2-3, the V gene TRBV9, with 10 bases fitting TRBD1. This receptor was identified in a man between 60 and 75 years old with COVID-19, enrolled during active disease. In DNA form, the CDR3 reads TGTGCCAGCAGCGGCCGGGACAGGGGTGGCACAGATACGCAGTATTTT. This translates into CASSGRDRGGTDTQYF.